Sequencing of this T cell receptor (beta chain) was carried out in a study of beta chain features in type 1 diabetes. In the study overall: No age, gender or cell yield differences were seen between patients and healthy donors. Study outcomes and limitations: TCRB CDR3s were moderately but significantly shorter in Type 1 diabetes patients in all four CD4+ subsets.

The entirety of the isolated RNA underwent reverse transcription, so expressed TCRB transcripts were sequenced. Only in-frame clones appear in the TCRdb table, and some are missing; sequencing was by immunoSEQ multiplex PCR. Of more than 250,000 clones in the sample, 15% were seen once. This CDR3 contains 16 residues. Germline CDR1 is GTSNPN and CDR2 is SVGIG (reference sequence). With 3 bases clipped from V and 4 bases from J, the junction kept 7 bases outside the gene matches. This clone was observed a handful of times. Its specificity is unknown. The source is a young man with type 1 diabetes. The material sequenced was naive CD4+ T cells from blood. This chain links TRBV30 with TRBJ2-1; 12 bases are a match to TRBD2. The CDR3 reads CAWRHEGTSGYNEQFF. The DNA for the CDR3 is TGTGCCTGGAGACACGAAGGGACTAGCGGGTACAATGAGCAGTTCTTC.